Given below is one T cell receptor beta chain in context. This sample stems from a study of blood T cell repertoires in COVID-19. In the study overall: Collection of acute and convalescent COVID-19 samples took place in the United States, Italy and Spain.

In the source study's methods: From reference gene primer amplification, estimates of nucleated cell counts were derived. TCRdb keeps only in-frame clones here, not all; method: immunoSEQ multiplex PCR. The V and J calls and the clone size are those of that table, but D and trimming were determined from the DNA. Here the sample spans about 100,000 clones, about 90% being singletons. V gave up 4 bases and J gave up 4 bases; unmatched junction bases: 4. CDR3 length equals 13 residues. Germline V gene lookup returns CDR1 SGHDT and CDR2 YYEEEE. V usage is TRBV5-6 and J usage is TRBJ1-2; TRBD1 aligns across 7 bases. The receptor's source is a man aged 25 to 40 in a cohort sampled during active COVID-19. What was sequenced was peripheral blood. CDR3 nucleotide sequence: TGTGCCAGCAGCGTACAGGGGACCTATGGCTACACCTTC. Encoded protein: CASSVQGTYGYTF.